This T cell receptor beta chain was profiled in a study of CD8+CD57+ T cells in acquired aplastic anemia. On the study more broadly: DNA recovered from sorted CD4+ and CD8+ cells had a mean of approximately 3.4 ug. In CD4+ cells, healthy donors produced an average of about 10.8 million reads.

Points from the study as a whole: Patient and control CD8+ Simpson's diversity was not significantly different. Patients and controls turned out to have twenty-nine CD8+ CDR3 sequences in common.

Concerning this clonotype itself: The antigen remains undetermined.

TCR beta VDJ and CDR3 were profiled, and genomic DNA was the template. TCRdb processed the reads anew with MiXCR; each CDR3 protein has one entry. The table includes 60,000 or so distinct CDR3 sequences, about 50% detected once. This clonotype originated in a human donor in good health, serving as a control. Sequences were obtained from sorted CD4+, CD8+, or CD8+CD57+ T cells (not recorded which) from PBMCs.

The CDR3 DNA sequence: TGTGCCAGTAGTGGCTCAGGGAAAGCTAACTATGGCTACACCTTC. It translates to CASSGSGKANYGYTF. The V gene is TRBV19, the J gene TRBJ1-2, with a possible D match to TRBD1 (5 bases). V dropped 5 bases and J dropped 0 bases, with 13 bases sitting between them. This CDR3 comprises 15 residues. Germline assignment: CDR1 LNHDA and CDR2 SQIVND (reference sequence).